Each of the 32 T cell receptor beta chains below was sequenced from the same sample in a study of cytomegalovirus exposure and HLA in healthy donors. TCRdb keeps only in-frame clones here, not all; method: immunoSEQ multiplex PCR. Here the sample spans about 250,000 clones, less than 90% being singletons. The sequencing sample was made of PBMCs. Every receptor here comes from a man between 18 and 35 years old in good health and CMV-seropositive.

This clone was detected only once. The chain carries TRBV5-4 and TRBJ2-5; weak D call: TRBD1 (6 bases). From germline, CDR1 is SGHNT and CDR2 YYREEE (reference sequence). Trimming stripped 4 bases from V and 3 bases from J, with 13 bases between. The CDR3 is made up of 14 amino acids. The CDR3 is CASSGRGAKETQYF. In DNA form, the CDR3 reads TGTGCCAGCAGCGGCAGGGGTGCCAAAGAGACCCAGTACTTC. The complete variable domain, with remaining parts taken from reference TRBV5-4 and TRBJ2-5, reads ETGVTQSPTHLIKTRGQQVTLRCSSQSGHNTVSWYQQALGQGPQFIFQYYREEENGRGNFPPRFSGLQFPNYSSELNVNALELDDSALYLCASSGRGAKETQYFGPGTRLLVL.

This clone has a handful of counts. This chain uses TRBV4-1 with TRBJ1-3; D gene unclear. Trimming shortened V by 1 base and J by 7 bases, and 5 bases separated the two germline ends. Germline loops: CDR1 MGHRA, CDR2 YSYEKL. CDR3 size: 12 residues. This CDR3 is CASSQVGNTIYF. CDR3 DNA sequence: TGCGCCAGCAGCCAAGTTGGCAACACCATATATTTT.

The chain couples TRBV7-6 to TRBJ2-5; the match to TRBD2 covers 7 bases. CDR1 is SGHVS, CDR2 FNYEAQ, per germline. The CDR3 consists of 14 residues. V gave up 4 bases and J gave up 1 base; unmatched junction bases: 3. The CDR3 is CASSSSSGQETQYF. The CDR3 DNA reads TGTGCCAGCAGCTCTTCTAGCGGCCAAGAGACCCAGTACTTC.

The rearrangement links TRBV14 to TRBJ2-1; D ambiguous. The CDR3 contains 14 residues. From germline, CDR1 is SGHDN and CDR2 FVKESK. Trimming took 1 base from V and 7 from J, leaving 11 bases between them. CDR3 sequence reads: CASSQGLGRNEQFF. CDR3 DNA: TGTGCCAGCAGCCAAGGTCTAGGCAGAAATGAGCAGTTCTTC.

The chain couples TRBV7-6 to TRBJ1-2; D possibly corresponds to TRBD1 (5 bases). V was shortened by 1 base and J by 4 bases, with 16 bases between the two germline ends. Germline assignment: CDR1 SGHVS and CDR2 FNYEAQ. The CDR3 sequence is 16 residues long. The chain's CDR3 is CASSLELYRGVYGYTF. CDR3 bases: TGTGCCAGCAGCTTAGAGTTATATAGGGGCGTCTATGGCTACACCTTC.

The rearrangement links TRBV7-2 to TRBJ2-7; a possible D gene is TRBD1 (6 bases). Trimming pared 2 bases from V and 5 bases from J, leaving 16 bases between. This CDR3 is 15 amino acids long. Germline-derived CDR1 and CDR2 are SGHTA and FQGNSA. CDR3 sequence: CASSLSFSRDNEQYF. CDR3 nucleotide sequence: TGTGCCAGCAGCTTAAGTTTCTCCCGGGACAACGAGCAGTACTTC.

The V and J genes are TRBV20-1 and TRBJ2-1, with unresolved D. V was shortened by 6 bases and J by 15 bases, with 15 bases between the two germline ends. This CDR3 is built from 10 residues. CDR1 and CDR2 from the germline V gene are DFQATT and SNEGSKA (reference sequence). The CDR3 DNA reads as TGCAGTGCCACGGGTACCCGCTCGTTCTTC. Protein sequence: CSATGTRSFF.

The chain carries TRBV28 and TRBJ1-1; a weak D match, TRBD1 (5 bases). The CDR3 covers 15 residues. Germline V gene lookup returns CDR1 MDHEN and CDR2 SYDVKM. With 3 bases removed from V and 1 base from J, the gap between germline ends came to 12 bases. CDR3 loop: CASSFSGLKNTEAFF. The CDR3 DNA sequence: TGTGCCAGCAGTTTTTCGGGGCTGAAGAACACTGAAGCTTTCTTT.

V is TRBV30 and J is TRBJ1-1, with unresolved D. From germline, CDR1 is GTSNPN and CDR2 SVGIG (reference sequence). Trimming pared 3 bases from V and 1 base from J, leaving 6 bases between. This CDR3 has 12 residues. The CDR3 coding sequence is TGTGCCTGGAGAGGAGCGAACACTGAAGCTTTCTTT. Amino acid sequence: CAWRGANTEAFF.

This clone was found once. V and J are TRBV2 and TRBJ2-7; TRBD2 is a possible D gene (5 bases). Germline-derived CDR1 and CDR2 are SNHLY and FYNNEI. The CDR3 sequence is 13 residues long. V was pared by 7 bases and J by 3 bases, with 13 bases between. CDR3: CASTRAEIYEQYF. The DNA for the CDR3 is TGTGCCAGCACCCGAGCGGAAATCTACGAGCAGTACTTC.

J is TRBJ2-5 and V is TRBV2; D is possibly TRBD2 (5 bases). CDR3 length: 16 residues. The germline V gene has CDR1 SNHLY and CDR2 FYNNEI. Trimming cost V 5 bases and J 5 bases, with 21 bases left between them. CDR3 nucleotide sequence: TGTGCCAGCAGTATTGGTCGAGGGTCCACAATTGAGACCCAGTACTTC. Translating it yields CASSIGRGSTIETQYF. Full variable domain (rest looked up from reference TRBV2 and TRBJ2-5): EPEVTQTPSHQVTQMGQEVILRCVPISNHLYFYWYRQILGQKVEFLVSFYNNEISEKSEIFDDQFSVERPDGSNFTLKIRSTKLEDSAMYFCASSIGRGSTIETQYFGPGTRLLVL.

The chain uses TRBV10-2 and TRBJ1-2, with D hard to call. V gave up 3 bases and J gave up 2 bases, with 4 bases separating them. This CDR3 has 12 residues. Germline values: CDR1 WSHSY, CDR2 SAAADI. DNA for the CDR3: TGCGCCAGCAGTGACAGAAACTATGGCTACACCTTC. Encoded protein: CASSDRNYGYTF.

The chain has TRBV5-1 and TRBJ1-1; D unresolved. The CDR3 covers 13 residues. Germline loops: CDR1 SGHRS, CDR2 YFSETQ. V was trimmed by 1 base and J by 1 base, leaving 5 bases between them. The CDR3, as DNA: TGCGCCAGCAGCTTGTGGGGGAACACTGAAGCTTTCTTT. This sequence encodes CASSLWGNTEAFF.

The rearrangement links TRBV6-6 to TRBJ2-7, with 9 positions matching TRBD1. Per the germline V gene, CDR1 is MNHNY and CDR2 is SVGAGI (reference sequence). The CDR3 is 13 residues long. V lost 7 bases and J lost 5; bases outside the gene matches: 6. The CDR3 reads CASKRGTGNEQYF. CDR3 sequence (DNA): TGTGCCAGCAAACGAGGGACAGGGAACGAGCAGTACTTC.

This chain's CDR3 is CASSPTGLGGEQFF. In DNA form, the CDR3 reads TGTGCCAGCAGCCCAACAGGACTGGGCGGTGAGCAGTTCTTC. The chain recombines TRBV11-2 with TRBJ2-1, with D possibly called TRBD1 or TRBD2 (5 bases each). Germline CDR1 SGHAT, CDR2 FQNNGV. This CDR3 contains 14 residues. Trimming pared 5 bases from V and 9 bases from J, leaving 17 bases between.

The rearrangement joins TRBV11-2 to TRBJ2-4; tentative D call: TRBD1 (7 bases). Germline V lookup: CDR1 SGHAT, CDR2 FQNNGV. This CDR3 region has 14 residues. Trimming removed 5 bases from V and 8 bases from J, with 16 bases in between. CDR3 DNA sequence: TGTGCCAGCAGCCTCGACAGGGTAGCGGACATTCAGTACTTC. Translation gives CASSLDRVADIQYF.

The chain has TRBV4-3 and TRBJ2-7; possibly TRBD2 for D (5 bases). CDR1 is LGHNA, CDR2 YSLEER, per germline. This CDR3 region has 14 residues. Trimming took 5 bases from V and 4 from J, leaving 15 bases between them. The DNA for the CDR3 is TGCGCCAGCAGCGCCGGAGGCCCCTCTTACGAGCAGTACTTC. Translating gives CASSAGGPSYEQYF.

This chain joins TRBV29-1 and TRBJ2-3; TRBD1 is a possible D gene (7 bases). Germline V gene data show CDR1 as SQVTM and CDR2 as ANQGSEA. Trimming took off 7 bases at V and 0 bases at J, with 8 bases between the two ends. There are 12 residues in the CDR3. CDR3 loop: CSAGGSTDTQYF. The DNA for the CDR3 is TGCAGCGCAGGGGGGAGCACAGATACGCAGTATTTT.

This chain uses TRBV29-1 with TRBJ2-3; 9 positions match TRBD1. The J segment lost 0 bases and the V segment lost 7 bases, leaving 5 bases of the junction unmatched. The germline V gene encodes CDR1 SQVTM and CDR2 ANQGSEA. This CDR3 is built from 14 residues. CDR3 coding DNA: TGCAGCGCCTTACAGGGGGCTAGCACAGATACGCAGTATTTT. Translated: CSALQGASTDTQYF.

This clone was detected only once. The chain uses TRBV25-1 and TRBJ2-5; no clear D gene. The ends were cut back, 4 bases at V and 4 bases at J, with 7 bases in the middle. This CDR3 contains 12 residues. In germline, CDR1 is MGHDK, CDR2 SYGVNS. In nucleotides, the CDR3 is TGTGCCAGCAGTGGGGGTGGAGAGACCCAGTACTTC. Protein: CASSGGGETQYF.

CDR3 residues: CASSAGQGAGTDTQYF. For the CDR3, the DNA is TGTGCCAGCAGTGCGGGACAGGGGGCCGGCACAGATACGCAGTATTTT. The chain recombines TRBV2 with TRBJ2-3; 12 bases map to TRBD1. V was clipped by 4 bases and J by 1 base; unmatched bases: 3. The CDR3 length is 16 residues. Germline CDR1 reads SNHLY; CDR2 reads FYNNEI. Drawing the rest from reference TRBV2 and TRBJ2-3, the complete variable domain is EPEVTQTPSHQVTQMGQEVILRCVPISNHLYFYWYRQILGQKVEFLVSFYNNEISEKSEIFDDQFSVERPDGSNFTLKIRSTKLEDSAMYFCASSAGQGAGTDTQYFGPGTRLTVL.

This rearrangement joins TRBV6-5 to TRBJ2-7; 7 bases fit TRBD1. J gave up 2 bases and V 4 bases, and 8 bases lay outside the gene matches. Germline loops: CDR1 MNHEY, CDR2 SVGAGI. The CDR3 sequence is 15 residues long. The CDR3 DNA reads as TGTGCCAGCAGTTTTCGAGACAGGGCCCCCTACGAGCAGTACTTC. As protein: CASSFRDRAPYEQYF.

The gene calls are TRBV28 and TRBJ2-2; 9 bases match TRBD1. The CDR3 length is 14 residues. CDR1 is MDHEN, CDR2 SYDVKM, per germline. J gave up 3 bases and V 7 bases, and 3 bases lay outside the gene matches. CDR3 protein: CASIRTGDTGELFF. As DNA, the CDR3 is TGTGCCAGCATACGGACAGGGGACACCGGGGAGCTGTTTTTT.

The V call is TRBV27, the J call TRBJ1-1; D unresolved. The ends were cut back, 6 bases at V and 3 bases at J, with 14 bases in the middle. The CDR3 length is 14 residues. Germline V CDR1 and CDR2: MNHEY, SMNVEV (reference sequence). The CDR3 DNA reads TGTGCCAGCAGCTCGACACCGGAGGACACTGAAGCTTTCTTT. It yields the protein CASSSTPEDTEAFF.

The J gene is TRBJ1-2, the V gene TRBV30; the D gene is possibly TRBD1 (5 bases). V was cut by 2 bases and J by 5 bases, with 18 bases left in between. The germline gives CDR1 GTSNPN, CDR2 SVGIG (reference sequence). CDR3 length equals 15 residues. CDR3 DNA sequence: TGTGCCTGGAGTCTACAACCGGGACGGGAGTATGGCTACACCTTC. Amino acid sequence: CAWSLQPGREYGYTF.

As for this clone: At the DNA level, this CDR3 is encoded by other sequences in the same sample as well. The chain links TRBV18 to TRBJ2-7; no clear D gene. Trimming shortened V by 1 base and J by 3 bases, and 4 bases separated the two germline ends. The CDR3 loop spans 12 amino acids. Germline CDR1 KGHSH, CDR2 LQKENI. Here the CDR3 DNA reads TGTGCCAGCTCACCACGGGGCTACGAGCAGTACTTC. Its protein product is CASSPRGYEQYF.

The J gene is TRBJ1-1, the V gene TRBV19, with 7 bases lining up with TRBD1. V shed 6 bases and J 0 bases; nucleotides not matched to a gene: 7. The germline V gene has CDR1 LNHDA and CDR2 SQIVND (reference sequence). The CDR3 length is 15 residues. The chain's CDR3 is CASRSRGEMNTEAFF. The CDR3 region has the DNA TGTGCCAGTAGAAGCAGGGGGGAAATGAACACTGAAGCTTTCTTT.

J is TRBJ2-7 and V is TRBV28; the D gene is possibly TRBD1 (6 bases). Germline CDR1 reads MDHEN; CDR2 reads SYDVKM. Trimming removed 2 bases from V and 2 bases from J, with 19 bases in between. The CDR3 runs to 17 residues. The DNA for the CDR3 is TGTGCCAGCAGTTTAGTTTTAGGACAGACTGGCCCCTACGAGCAGTACTTC. Amino acids: CASSLVLGQTGPYEQYF.

This clone was counted a single time. The chain couples TRBV5-1 to TRBJ2-1; 7 positions match TRBD2. The ends lost 5 bases at V and 4 bases at J; junction bases unmatched: 3. The CDR3 runs to 13 residues. CDR1 is SGHRS and CDR2 is YFSETQ in the germline V gene. Here the CDR3 reads CASSWRGYNEQFF. For the CDR3, the DNA is TGCGCCAGCAGTTGGCGGGGGTACAATGAGCAGTTCTTC.

The CDR3 DNA reads TGTGCCAGCAGCTGGGAAAACGGTGCCTACGAGCAGTACTTC. Encoded protein: CASSWENGAYEQYF. The rearrangement joins TRBV5-4 to TRBJ2-7; the D is unclear. The V end was cut by 3 bases, the J end by 2 bases, with 12 bases between. The CDR3 is 14 amino acids. The V gene's germline CDR1 is SGHNT and CDR2 YYREEE (reference sequence).

The V and J genes are TRBV29-1 and TRBJ1-1; D gene ambiguous. Germline assignment: CDR1 SQVTM and CDR2 ANQGSEA. This CDR3 comprises 13 residues. V was shortened by 4 bases and J by 1 base, with 10 bases between the two germline ends. CDR3 in DNA: TGCAGCGTTGTTGGACTTCCGAACACTGAAGCTTTCTTT. Amino acid sequence: CSVVGLPNTEAFF.

The rearrangement joins TRBV5-4 to TRBJ1-4, with 7 bases matching TRBD1. The length of the CDR3 is 16 residues. V lost 0 bases to trimming and J lost 7 bases; unmatched junction nucleotides: 9. Per the germline V gene, CDR1 is SGHNT and CDR2 is YYREEE (reference sequence). The CDR3 reads CASSLEAGGGAEKLFF. CDR3 nucleotides: TGTGCCAGCAGCTTGGAGGCAGGGGGAGGGGCTGAAAAACTGTTTTTT.